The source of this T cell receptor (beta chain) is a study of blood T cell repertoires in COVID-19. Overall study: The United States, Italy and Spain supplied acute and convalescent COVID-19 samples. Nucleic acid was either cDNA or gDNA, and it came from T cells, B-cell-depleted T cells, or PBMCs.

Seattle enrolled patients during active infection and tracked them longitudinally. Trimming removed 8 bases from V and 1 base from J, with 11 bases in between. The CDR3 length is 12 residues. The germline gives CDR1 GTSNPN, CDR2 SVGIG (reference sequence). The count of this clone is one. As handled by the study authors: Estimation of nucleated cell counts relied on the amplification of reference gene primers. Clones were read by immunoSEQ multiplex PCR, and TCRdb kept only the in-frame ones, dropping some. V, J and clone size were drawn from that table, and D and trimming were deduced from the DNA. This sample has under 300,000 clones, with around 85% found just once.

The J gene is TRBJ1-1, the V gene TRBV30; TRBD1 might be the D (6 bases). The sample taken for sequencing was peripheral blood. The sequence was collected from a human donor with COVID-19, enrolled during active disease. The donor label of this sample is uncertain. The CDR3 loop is CAHRGGNTEAFF. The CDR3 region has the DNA TGTGCCCATCGAGGGGGGAACACTGAAGCTTTCTTT.